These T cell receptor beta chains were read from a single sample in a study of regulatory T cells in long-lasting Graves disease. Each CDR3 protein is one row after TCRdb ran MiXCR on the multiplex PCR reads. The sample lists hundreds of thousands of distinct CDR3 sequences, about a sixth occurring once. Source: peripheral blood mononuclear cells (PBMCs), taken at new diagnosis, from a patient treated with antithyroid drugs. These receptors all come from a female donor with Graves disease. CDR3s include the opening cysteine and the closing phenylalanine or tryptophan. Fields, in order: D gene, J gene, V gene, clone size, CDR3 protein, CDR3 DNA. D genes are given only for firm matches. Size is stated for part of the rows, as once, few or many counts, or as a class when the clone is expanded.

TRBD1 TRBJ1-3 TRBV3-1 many CASSQTGTGNTIYF TGTGCCAGCAGCCAGACAGGGACTGGAAACACCATATATTTT
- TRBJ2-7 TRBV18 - CASSPPSGRSYEQYF TGTGCCAGCTCACCACCGTCCGGGCGGTCCTACGAGCAGTACTTC
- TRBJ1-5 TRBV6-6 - CASSYSEVPQHF TGTGCCAGCAGTTACTCGGAAGTGCCCCAGCATTTT
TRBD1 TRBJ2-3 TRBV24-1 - CATSPTQGPGTDTQYF TGTGCCACCAGTCCAACACAGGGGCCGGGGACAGATACGCAGTATTTT
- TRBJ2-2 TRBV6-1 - CASSKARVGAISNTGELFF TGTGCCAGCAGTAAGGCGAGAGTGGGGGCGATTTCGAACACCGGGGAGCTGTTTTTT
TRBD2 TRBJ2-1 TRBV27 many CASSLTSGSGNEQFF TGTGCCAGCAGTTTAACTAGCGGGAGCGGCAATGAGCAGTTCTTC
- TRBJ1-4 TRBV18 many CASSPPQDEKLFF TGTGCCAGCTCACCACCACAGGATGAAAAACTGTTTTTT
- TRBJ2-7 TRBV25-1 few CASTPPDKYSYEQYF TGTGCCAGCACCCCTCCGGACAAATACTCCTACGAGCAGTACTTC
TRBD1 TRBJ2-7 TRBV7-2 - CASSWDRAGYEQYF TGTGCCAGCAGCTGGGACAGGGCTGGGTACGAGCAGTACTTC
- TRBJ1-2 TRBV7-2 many CASSLRDTANYGYTF TGTGCCAGCAGCTTAAGGGACACAGCTAACTATGGCTACACCTTC
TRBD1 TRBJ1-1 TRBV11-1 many CASSLARQGANTEAFF TGTGCCAGCAGCTTAGCGCGGCAGGGGGCGAACACTGAAGCTTTCTTT
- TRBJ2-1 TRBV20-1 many CSAREQGLSYNEQFF TGCAGTGCTAGAGAACAGGGTTTGTCCTACAATGAGCAGTTCTTC
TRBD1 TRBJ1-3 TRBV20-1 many CSARTGGNTIYF TGCAGTGCTCGGACAGGGGGAAACACCATATATTTT
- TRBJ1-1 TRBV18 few CASSPRGATTEAFF TGTGCCAGCTCACCACGGGGAGCGACCACTGAAGCTTTCTTT
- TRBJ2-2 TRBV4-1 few CASSQDTGELFF TGCGCCAGCAGCCAAGATACCGGGGAGCTGTTTTTT
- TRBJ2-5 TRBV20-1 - CSARDSRQTFQETQYF TGCAGTGCTAGAGATTCCAGGCAGACGTTCCAAGAGACCCAGTACTTC
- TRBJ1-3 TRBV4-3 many CASSLSPGAASGNTIYF TGCGCCAGCAGCCTCTCCCCGGGGGCAGCCTCTGGAAACACCATATATTTT
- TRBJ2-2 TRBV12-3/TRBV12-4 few CASSRQENTGELFF TGTGCCAGCAGTAGACAGGAGAACACCGGGGAGCTGTTTTTT
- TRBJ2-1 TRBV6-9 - CASSYEGGPGHEQFF TGTGCCAGCAGTTACGAAGGAGGCCCAGGGCATGAGCAGTTCTTC
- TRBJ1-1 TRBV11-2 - CASSLSDTPSTEAFF TGTGCCAGCAGCTTATCGGACACCCCCTCCACTGAAGCTTTCTTT
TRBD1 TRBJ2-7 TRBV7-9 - CASSLALGQGAYEQYF TGTGCCAGCAGCTTAGCTTTGGGACAGGGGGCCTACGAGCAGTACTTC
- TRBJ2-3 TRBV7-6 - CASSLAPLATDTQYF TGTGCCAGCAGCTTAGCCCCCCTAGCCACAGATACGCAGTATTTT
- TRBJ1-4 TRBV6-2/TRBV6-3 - CASSELAATTNEKLFF TGTGCCAGCAGTGAACTTGCAGCCACAACTAATGAAAAACTGTTTTTT
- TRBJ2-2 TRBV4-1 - CASSQDEGYTGELFF TGTGCCAGCAGCCAAGATGAGGGATACACCGGGGAGCTGTTTTTT
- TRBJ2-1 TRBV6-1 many CASSGSGAYNEQFF TGTGCCAGCAGTGGATCAGGAGCATACAATGAGCAGTTCTTC
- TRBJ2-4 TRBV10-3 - CAISEFIGQKNIQYF TGTGCCATCAGTGAGTTTATCGGACAGAAAAACATTCAGTACTTC
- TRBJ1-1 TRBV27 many CASSPRAVNTEAFF TGTGCCAGCAGCCCTCGGGCCGTGAACACTGAAGCTTTCTTT
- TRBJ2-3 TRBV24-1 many CATSDYHSTDTQYF TGTGCCACCAGTGATTACCATAGCACAGATACGCAGTATTTT
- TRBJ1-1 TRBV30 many CAWRPGGNTEAFF TGTGCCTGGAGACCGGGCGGGAACACTGAAGCTTTCTTT
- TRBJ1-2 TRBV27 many CASSSFPAEIYGYTF TGTGCCAGCAGCTCCTTCCCGGCAGAGATCTATGGCTACACCTTC
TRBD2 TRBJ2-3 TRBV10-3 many CAISDTERGATDTQYF TGTGCCATCAGTGACACCGAGCGGGGGGCGACAGATACGCAGTATTTT
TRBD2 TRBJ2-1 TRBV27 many CASSLLSSGSAHEQFF TGTGCCAGCAGTTTATTGAGTAGCGGGAGTGCCCATGAGCAGTTCTTC
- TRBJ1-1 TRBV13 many CASSLGFRERTEAFF TGTGCCAGCAGCTTGGGCTTCCGAGAACGCACTGAAGCTTTCTTT
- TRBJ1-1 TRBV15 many CATSRPQGANTEAFF TGTGCCACCAGCAGACCCCAAGGGGCGAACACTGAAGCTTTCTTT
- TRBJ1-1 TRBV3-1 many CASSQDREGFAEAFF TGTGCCAGCAGCCAAGATAGGGAGGGATTCGCTGAAGCTTTCTTT
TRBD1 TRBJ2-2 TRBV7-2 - CACSGDGTGMPGELFF TGTGCCTGCTCTGGGGACGGGACAGGGATGCCCGGGGAGCTGTTTTTT
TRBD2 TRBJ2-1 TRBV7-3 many CASSPAGGVYEQFF TGTGCCAGCAGCCCCGCTGGGGGGGTATATGAGCAGTTCTTC
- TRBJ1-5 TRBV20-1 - CSAYPSAGRPQHF TGCAGTGCTTACCCCTCGGCTGGACGGCCCCAGCATTTT
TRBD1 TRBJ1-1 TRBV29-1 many CSVLPRGQALTEAFF TGCAGCGTTCTACCAAGAGGACAGGCACTCACTGAAGCTTTCTTT
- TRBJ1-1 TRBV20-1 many CSARDAPRYTEAFF TGCAGTGCTAGAGACGCCCCAAGGTACACTGAAGCTTTCTTT
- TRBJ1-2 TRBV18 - CASSPGQLLNYGYTF TGTGCCAGCTCACCCGGTCAGCTCCTGAATTATGGCTACACCTTC
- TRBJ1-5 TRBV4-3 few CASSQDRAGQRQPQHF TGCGCCAGCAGCCAAGATAGGGCAGGTCAACGTCAGCCCCAGCATTTT
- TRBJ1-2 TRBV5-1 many CASSPELPNGYTF TGCGCCAGCAGCCCGGAGCTTCCTAATGGCTACACCTTC
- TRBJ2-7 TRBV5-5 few CASSPRPSLAEQYF TGTGCCAGCAGCCCGCGACCTTCCTTGGCCGAGCAGTACTTC